The present TCR beta chain was sequenced within a study of blood T cell repertoires in COVID-19. Study information: Nucleic acid was either cDNA or gDNA, and it came from T cells, B-cell-depleted T cells, or PBMCs.

With 3 bases removed from V and 4 bases from J, the gap between germline ends came to 10 bases. The CDR3 is 14 residues long. Germline CDR1 SGHNT, CDR2 YENEEA. Data came from immunoSEQ multiplex PCR; TCRdb stores just in-frame clones and leaves some out. The repertoire includes approximately 240,000 clones, about nine tenths of them detected once, and over 6% sits in the top ten. The receptor comes from a woman under 40 with acute COVID-19. Sequenced sample: PBMCs or T cells enriched from blood (not recorded which). The rearrangement uses TRBV11-3 and TRBJ1-5; D might be TRBD1 (6 bases). DNA of the CDR3: TGTGCCAGCAGCTTCCAACAGGGTAATCAGCCCCAGCATTTT. This encodes CASSFQQGNQPQHF.